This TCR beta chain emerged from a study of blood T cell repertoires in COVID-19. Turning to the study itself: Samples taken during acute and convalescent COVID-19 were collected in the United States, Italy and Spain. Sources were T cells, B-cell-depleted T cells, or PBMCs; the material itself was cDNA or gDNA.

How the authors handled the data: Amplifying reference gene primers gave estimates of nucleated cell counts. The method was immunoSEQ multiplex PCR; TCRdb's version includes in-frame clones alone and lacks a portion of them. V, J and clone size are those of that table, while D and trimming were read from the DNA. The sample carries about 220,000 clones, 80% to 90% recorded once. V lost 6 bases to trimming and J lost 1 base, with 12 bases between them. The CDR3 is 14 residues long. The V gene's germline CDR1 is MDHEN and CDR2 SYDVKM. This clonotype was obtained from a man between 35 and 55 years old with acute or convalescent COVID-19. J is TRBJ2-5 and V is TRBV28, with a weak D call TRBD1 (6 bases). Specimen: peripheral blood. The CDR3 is CASSTDRSQETQYF. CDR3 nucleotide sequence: TGTGCCAGCAGCACAGACAGGTCCCAAGAGACCCAGTACTTC.